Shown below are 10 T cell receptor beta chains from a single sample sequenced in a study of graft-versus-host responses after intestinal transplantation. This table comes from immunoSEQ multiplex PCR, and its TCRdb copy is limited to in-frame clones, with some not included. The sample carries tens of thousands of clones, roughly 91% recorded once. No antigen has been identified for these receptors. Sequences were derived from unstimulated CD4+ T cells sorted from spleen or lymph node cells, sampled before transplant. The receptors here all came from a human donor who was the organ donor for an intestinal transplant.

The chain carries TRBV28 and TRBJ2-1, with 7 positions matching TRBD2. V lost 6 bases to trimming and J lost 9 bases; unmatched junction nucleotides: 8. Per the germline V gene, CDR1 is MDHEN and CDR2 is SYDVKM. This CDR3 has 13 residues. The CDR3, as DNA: TGTGCCAGCAGGACCGGGACTATTCCTGAGCAGTTCTTC. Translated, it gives CASRTGTIPEQFF.

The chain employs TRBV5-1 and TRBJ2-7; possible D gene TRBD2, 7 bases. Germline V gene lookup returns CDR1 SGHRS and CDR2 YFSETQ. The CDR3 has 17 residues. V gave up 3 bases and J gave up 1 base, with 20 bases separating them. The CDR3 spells CASSYPEGGMGSYEQYF. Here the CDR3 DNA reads TGCGCCAGCAGCTACCCCGAGGGGGGGATGGGTTCCTACGAGCAGTACTTC. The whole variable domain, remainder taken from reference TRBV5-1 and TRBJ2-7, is KAGVTQTPRYLIKTRGQQVTLSCSPISGHRSVSWYQQTPGQGLQFLFEYFSETQRNKGNFPGRFSGRQFSNSRSEMNVSTLELGDSALYLCASSYPEGGMGSYEQYFGPGTRLTVT.

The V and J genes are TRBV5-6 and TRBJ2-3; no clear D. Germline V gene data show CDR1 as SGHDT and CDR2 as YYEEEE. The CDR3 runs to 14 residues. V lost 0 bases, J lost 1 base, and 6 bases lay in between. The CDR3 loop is CASSLGRGTDTQYF. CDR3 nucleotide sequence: TGTGCCAGCAGCTTGGGTAGGGGCACAGATACGCAGTATTTT. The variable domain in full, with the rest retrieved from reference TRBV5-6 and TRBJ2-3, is DAGVTQSPTHLIKTRGQQVTLRCSPKSGHDTVSWYQQALGQGPQFIFQYYEEEERQRGNFPDRFSGHQFPNYSSELNVNALLLGDSALYLCASSLGRGTDTQYFGPGTRLTVL.

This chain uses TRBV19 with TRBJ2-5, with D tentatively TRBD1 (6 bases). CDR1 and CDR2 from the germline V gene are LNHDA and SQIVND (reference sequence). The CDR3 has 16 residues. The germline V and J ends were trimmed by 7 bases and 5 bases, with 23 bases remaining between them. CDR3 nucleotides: TGTGCCAGTAATCCTTCGGGTACAGGGCGTGGGGAGACCCAGTACTTC. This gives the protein CASNPSGTGRGETQYF. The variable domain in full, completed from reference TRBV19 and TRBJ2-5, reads DGGITQSPKYLFRKEGQNVTLSCEQNLNHDAMYWYRQDPGQGLRLIYYSQIVNDFQKGDIAEGYSVSREKKESFPLTVTSAQKNPTAFYLCASNPSGTGRGETQYFGPGTRLLVL.

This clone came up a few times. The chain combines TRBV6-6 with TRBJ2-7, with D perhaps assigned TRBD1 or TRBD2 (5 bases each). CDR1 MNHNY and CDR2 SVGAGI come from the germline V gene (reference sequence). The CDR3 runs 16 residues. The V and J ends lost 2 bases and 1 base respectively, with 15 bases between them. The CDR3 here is CASSYGFRERSYEQYF. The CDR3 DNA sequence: TGTGCCAGCAGTTACGGTTTCAGGGAGAGATCCTACGAGCAGTACTTC.

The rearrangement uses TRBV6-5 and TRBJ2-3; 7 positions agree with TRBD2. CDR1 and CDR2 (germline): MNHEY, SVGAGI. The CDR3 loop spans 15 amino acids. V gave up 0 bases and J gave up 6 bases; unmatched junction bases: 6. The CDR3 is CASSYSREWGDTQYF. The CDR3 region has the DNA TGTGCCAGCAGTTACTCGCGGGAGTGGGGGGATACGCAGTATTTT.

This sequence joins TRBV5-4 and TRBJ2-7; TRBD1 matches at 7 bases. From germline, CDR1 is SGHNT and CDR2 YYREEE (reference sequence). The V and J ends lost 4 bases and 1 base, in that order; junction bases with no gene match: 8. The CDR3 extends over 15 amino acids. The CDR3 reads CASSRRDSASYEQYF. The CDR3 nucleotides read TGTGCCAGCAGCCGCCGGGACAGCGCATCCTACGAGCAGTACTTC.

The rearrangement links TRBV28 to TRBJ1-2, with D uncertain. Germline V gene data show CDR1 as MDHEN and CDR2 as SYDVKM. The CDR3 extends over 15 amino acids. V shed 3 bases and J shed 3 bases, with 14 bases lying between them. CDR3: CASSFGSAGDYGYTF. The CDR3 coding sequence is TGTGCCAGCAGTTTTGGGTCCGCAGGAGACTATGGCTACACCTTC.

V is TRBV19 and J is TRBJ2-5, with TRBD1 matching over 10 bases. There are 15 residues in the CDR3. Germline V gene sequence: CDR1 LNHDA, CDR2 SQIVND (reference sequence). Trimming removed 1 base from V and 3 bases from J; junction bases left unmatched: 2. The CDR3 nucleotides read TGTGCCAGTAGTATAGTCGGGACAGGGGAAGAGACCCAGTACTTC. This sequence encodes CASSIVGTGEETQYF.

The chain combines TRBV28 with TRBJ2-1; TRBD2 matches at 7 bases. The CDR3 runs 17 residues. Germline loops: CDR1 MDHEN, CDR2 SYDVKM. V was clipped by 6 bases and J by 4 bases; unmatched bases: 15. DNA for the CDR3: TGTGCCAGCAGCTTTCCCCTAAGTGGCGGGAGATACAATGAGCAGTTCTTC. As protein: CASSFPLSGGRYNEQFF.